The entry below gives a single TCR beta chain sequence along with its context. Its specificity is unknown. The sample comes from a study of post-analysis software for immune sequencing data. Overall study findings and caveats: Five or six TRBV segments were more frequent in patients than controls; TRBV5-6, TRBV5-1 and TRBV20-1 belonged to this group.

Germline-derived CDR1 and CDR2 are SNHLY and FYNNEI. This CDR3 region has 12 residues. Trimming pared 4 bases from V and 5 bases from J, leaving 8 bases between. Incorporated into the TCR beta cDNA libraries were unique molecular identifiers, which served to reduce PCR and sequencing biases. In TCRdb, the PCR reads were re-called with MiXCR into one record per CDR3 protein. The table shows roughly 800,000 distinct CDR3 sequences, with 25% to 30% occurring only once. Sequenced input: blood. This rearrangement joins TRBV2 to TRBJ2-5; D gene uncertain. The source of this sequence is a girl between 10 and 17 years old with multiple sclerosis. CDR3 region: CASSAGRETQYF. In nucleotides, the CDR3 is TGTGCCAGCAGTGCCGGTCGGGAGACCCAGTACTTC.